One and the same sample provided the 13 T cell receptor beta chains below, sequenced in a study of blood T cell repertoires in COVID-19. Generated by immunoSEQ multiplex PCR, the TCRdb table keeps only in-frame clones and is missing some. The repertoire consists of around 100,000 clones, with approximately 89% occurring once and the leading ten covering 11%. Sequenced material: peripheral blood. Every receptor here comes from a man aged 80 or over with acute or convalescent COVID-19.

V gene TRBV3-1 (or the pseudogene TRBV3-2) combines with J gene TRBJ1-6; tentative D call: TRBD1 (5 bases). Germline assignment: CDR1 LGHDT and CDR2 YNNKEL (reference sequence). V shed 3 bases and J shed 9 bases, with 18 bases lying between them. CDR3 length: 16 amino acids. Written as DNA, the CDR3 is TGTGCCAGCAGCCATGGTCTCTTGGGGGGAAGTTCACCCCTCCACTTT. Encoded protein: CASSHGLLGGSSPLHF.

This clone was recorded only once. The rearrangement joins TRBV11-2 to TRBJ2-7, with 16 bases matching TRBD2. Germline loops: CDR1 SGHAT, CDR2 FQNNGV. The CDR3 is 19 amino acids. The J segment lost 1 base and the V segment lost 0 bases, leaving 6 bases of the junction unmatched. CDR3 in amino acids: CASSLEAGTSGGVSYEQYF. Here the CDR3 DNA reads TGTGCCAGCAGCTTAGAAGCGGGGACTAGCGGGGGGGTGTCCTACGAGCAGTACTTC.

The chain is built from TRBV18 and TRBJ1-2; possibly TRBD1 for D (5 bases). This CDR3 region has 12 residues. The V and J ends lost 1 base and 7 bases respectively, with 7 bases between them. CDR1 KGHSH and CDR2 LQKENI come from the germline V gene. This CDR3 reads CASSPLDSGYTF. The CDR3 bases are TGTGCCAGCTCACCACTCGACAGTGGCTACACCTTC.

This chain connects TRBV27 to TRBJ2-2; D remains unclear. This CDR3 spans 15 amino acids. Germline lookup yields CDR1 MNHEY and CDR2 SMNVEV (reference sequence). Trimming removed 3 bases from V and 4 bases from J, with 12 bases in between. This CDR3 is CASSFSRRVTGELFF. CDR3 bases: TGTGCCAGCAGTTTCTCCAGGCGCGTCACCGGGGAGCTGTTTTTT.

This clone was counted between two and nine times. The rearrangement uses TRBV19 and TRBJ1-2; TRBD1 matches at 9 bases. V was clipped by 6 bases and J by 7 bases; unmatched bases: 9. This CDR3 spans 14 amino acids. Per the germline V gene, CDR1 is LNHDA and CDR2 is SQIVND (reference sequence). The CDR3 protein is CASSGQGLNGGYTF. The CDR3, as DNA: TGTGCCAGTAGCGGACAGGGGTTAAATGGTGGCTACACCTTC. Combining the CDR3 with reference TRBV19 and TRBJ1-2 gives the whole variable domain DGGITQSPKYLFRKEGQNVTLSCEQNLNHDAMYWYRQDPGQGLRLIYYSQIVNDFQKGDIAEGYSVSREKKESFPLTVTSAQKNPTAFYLCASSGQGLNGGYTFGSGTRLTVV.

The chain uses TRBV27 and TRBJ2-1; 11 bases are a match to TRBD2. Germline CDR1 is MNHEY and CDR2 is SMNVEV (reference sequence). The V and J ends lost 7 bases and 6 bases, in that order; junction bases with no gene match: 8. This CDR3 contains 15 residues. The CDR3 here is CASINTGTSGNEQFF. In nucleotides, the CDR3 is TGTGCCAGCATCAACACCGGGACTAGCGGCAATGAGCAGTTCTTC.

The chain employs TRBV5-1 and TRBJ2-1; the match to TRBD2 covers 10 bases. The CDR3 spans 16 residues. Looked up from germline, CDR1 is SGHRS and CDR2 is YFSETQ. J lost 7 bases, V lost 0 bases, and 7 bases had no gene match. CDR3 sequence: CASSLEASGGSNEQFF. CDR3 coding DNA: TGCGCCAGCAGCTTGGAGGCTAGCGGGGGTAGTAATGAGCAGTTCTTC.

The V gene is TRBV18, the J gene TRBJ2-3; possibly TRBD2 for D (5 bases). From germline, CDR1 is KGHSH and CDR2 LQKENI. This CDR3 is built from 14 residues. The germline V and J ends were trimmed by 2 bases and 5 bases, with 11 bases remaining between them. The CDR3 bases are TGTGCCAGCTCACCAATACGAGGGTTAGATACGCAGTATTTT. It specifies CASSPIRGLDTQYF.

This sequence joins TRBV29-1 and TRBJ1-2; D not certain. The V gene's germline CDR1 is SQVTM and CDR2 ANQGSEA. V lost 0 bases and J lost 3, with 11 bases in between. The CDR3 consists of 14 residues. The CDR3 protein is CSVEDPPLDYGYTF. The DNA of the CDR3 is TGCAGCGTTGAAGATCCCCCACTGGACTATGGCTACACCTTC.

This chain connects TRBV27 to TRBJ2-2, with TRBD2 matching 7 bases. The trim removed 6 bases at V and 0 bases at J, leaving 4 bases unmatched. This CDR3 region has 15 residues. Germline V gene lookup returns CDR1 MNHEY and CDR2 SMNVEV (reference sequence). In DNA, the CDR3 is TGTGCCAGCAGGAGTCTAGCGGCGAACACCGGGGAGCTGTTTTTT. Translated: CASRSLAANTGELFF.

This clone was recorded only once. The chain employs TRBV5-3 and TRBJ1-4, with 8 bases matching TRBD1. TRBV5-3 is an ORF, and what it does is uncertain. The CDR3 totals 19 residues. Trimming removed 4 bases from V and 3 bases from J; junction bases left unmatched: 17. The CDR3 region is CARSLRQGPSVVANEKLFF. CDR3 in DNA: TGTGCCAGAAGCCTGAGACAGGGGCCTTCGGTAGTAGCTAATGAAAAACTGTTTTTT.

The V gene is TRBV5-1, the J gene TRBJ1-2; D is ambiguous. Germline V lookup: CDR1 SGHRS, CDR2 YFSETQ. V was cut by 4 bases and J by 4 bases, with 17 bases left in between. This CDR3 is 15 amino acids long. The CDR3 here is CASSTDRVSGYGYTF. The CDR3 DNA sequence: TGCGCCAGCAGCACTGACCGAGTCTCGGGCTATGGCTACACCTTC.

The gene calls are TRBV19 and TRBJ2-5, with 11 bases aligning to TRBD2. J gave up 7 bases and V 11 bases, and 12 bases lay outside the gene matches. Germline V gives CDR1 LNHDA, CDR2 SQIVND (reference sequence). This CDR3 contains 14 residues. CDR3 in amino acids: CASTTSGTDGTQYF. The CDR3 DNA reads TGTGCCTCCACGACTAGCGGGACCGACGGGACCCAGTACTTC.